The 8 T cell receptor beta chains presented below share a single source sample, sequenced in a study of regulatory T cells in long-lasting Graves disease. Libraries of TCR beta came from iRepertoire HTBI primers plus Arm-PCR of CDR3 regions. TCRdb ran MiXCR on the multiplex PCR reads and lists one entry per CDR3 protein. In the table there are a few hundred thousand distinct CDR3 sequences, about a sixth of which are singletons. Sample time point: newly diagnosed GD, antithyroid drugs for less than 3 months. Making the TCR library involved RNA that had been extracted from PBMCs. These data were likewise used in another study, on T cells in Graves' hyperthyroidism and ophthalmopathy.

The sequencing here drew on peripheral blood mononuclear cells (PBMCs), taken at new diagnosis, from a patient treated with antithyroid drugs. The receptors here all came from a man aged 40-49 years with Graves disease.

This clonotype has only a few counts. The chain employs TRBV20-1 and TRBJ2-1; 11 positions match TRBD2. The CDR3 is made up of 14 amino acids. Trimming removed 3 bases from V and 5 bases from J; junction bases left unmatched: 3. Germline lookup yields CDR1 DFQATT and CDR2 SNEGSKA (reference sequence). The CDR3 sequence: CSARRSGGDNEQFF. CDR3 coding DNA: TGCAGTGCTAGGCGTAGCGGGGGGGACAATGAGCAGTTCTTC.

The table lists this clonotype with many counts. The chain joins TRBV5-1 to TRBJ2-5, with D uncertain. Trimming removed 5 bases from V and 3 bases from J, with 8 bases in between. There are 12 residues in the CDR3. Germline assignment: CDR1 SGHRS and CDR2 YFSETQ. The CDR3 reads CASRRQEETQYF. The CDR3 DNA follows: TGCGCCAGCAGAAGGCAGGAAGAGACCCAGTACTTC. Using reference TRBV5-1 and TRBJ2-5 for the parts outside the CDR3, the full variable domain is KAGVTQTPRYLIKTRGQQVTLSCSPISGHRSVSWYQQTPGQGLQFLFEYFSETQRNKGNFPGRFSGRQFSNSRSEMNVSTLELGDSALYLCASRRQEETQYFGPGTRLLVL.

This clonotype has more than one count but fewer than ten. The rearrangement links TRBV2 to TRBJ2-4, with TRBD1 as a possible D gene (5 bases). Trimming stripped 6 bases from V and 1 base from J, with 16 bases between. The CDR3 has 16 amino acids. Germline V gives CDR1 SNHLY, CDR2 FYNNEI. DNA for the CDR3: TGTGCCAGCAGCGCACCCAGGGTTGGCGCCAAAAACATTCAGTACTTC. This codes for CASSAPRVGAKNIQYF. Based on the CDR3 plus reference TRBV2 and TRBJ2-4, the full variable domain is EPEVTQTPSHQVTQMGQEVILRCVPISNHLYFYWYRQILGQKVEFLVSFYNNEISEKSEIFDDQFSVERPDGSNFTLKIRSTKLEDSAMYFCASSAPRVGAKNIQYFGAGTRLSVL.

This clonotype has more than one count but fewer than ten. V usage is TRBV12-3 or TRBV12-4 and J usage is TRBJ2-3, with D tentatively TRBD1 (6 bases). This CDR3 is built from 14 residues. Trimming removed 6 bases at V and 7 bases at J, with 17 bases between. CDR3 sequence: CASRGVVGAHTQYF. The CDR3, as DNA: TGTGCCAGCAGGGGAGTAGTGGGGGCTCATACGCAGTATTTT.

V is TRBV11-2 and J is TRBJ2-7, with TRBD2 matching 14 bases. V was clipped by 5 bases and J by 0 bases; unmatched bases: 9. The CDR3 runs to 18 residues. Germline V gene lookup returns CDR1 SGHAT and CDR2 FQNNGV. CDR3: CASSPWTSGGKSSYEQYF. In DNA, the CDR3 is TGTGCCAGCAGCCCCTGGACTAGCGGGGGGAAAAGCTCCTACGAGCAGTACTTC. The full variable domain, its missing parts supplied by reference TRBV11-2 and TRBJ2-7, is EAGVAQSPRYKIIEKRQSVAFWCNPISGHATLYWYQQILGQGPKLLIQFQNNGVVDDSQLPKDRFSAERLKGVDSTLKIQPAKLEDSAVYLCASSPWTSGGKSSYEQYFGPGTRLTVT.

This clonotype showed up many times. The chain employs TRBV13 and TRBJ2-3; D may match TRBD1 or TRBD2 (5 bases each). V lost 4 bases, J lost 0 bases, and 8 bases lay in between. This CDR3 contains 14 residues. Germline CDR1 PRHDT, CDR2 FYEKMQ (reference sequence). The CDR3 reads CASSSRDSTDTQYF. The CDR3 DNA follows: TGTGCCAGCAGCTCCAGGGACAGCACAGATACGCAGTATTTT.

With respect to this clonotype: It may be a read error: a sequence one base away is much more abundant. V is TRBV20-1 and J is TRBJ1-1, with D possibly matching TRBD1 (5 bases). V shed 5 bases and J shed 3 bases, with 13 bases lying between them. Germline V lookup: CDR1 DFQATT, CDR2 SNEGSKA (reference sequence). This CDR3 is 13 amino acids long. The CDR3 is CSAGAGFDTEAFF. CDR3 nucleotides: TGCAGTGCTGGGGCAGGATTCGACACTGAAGCTTTCTTT.

The V and J genes are TRBV27 and TRBJ2-1; TRBD2 aligns across 11 bases. This CDR3 has 16 residues. V was pared by 5 bases and J by 5 bases, with 8 bases of the junction left unmatched. Per the germline V gene, CDR1 is MNHEY and CDR2 is SMNVEV (reference sequence). The DNA of the CDR3 is TGTGCCAGCAGTCCGACGGGACTAGCGGTAGACAATGAGCAGTTCTTC. The encoded protein is CASSPTGLAVDNEQFF.